A single sample gave rise to the 30 T cell receptor beta chains below, sequenced in a study of T cell changes during pregnancy in multiple sclerosis. The protocol was immunoSEQ multiplex PCR, while the TCRdb copy is restricted to in-frame clones and leaves out a portion. The sample has more than 35,000 clones; about 91% are singletons. Material: CD4+ T cells from peripheral blood mononuclear cells, obtained in the third trimester of pregnancy. The source of these receptors is a female donor with multiple sclerosis, enrolled in a pregnancy study.

V and J are TRBV10-1 and TRBJ1-1; unclear D gene. The germline gives CDR1 WNHNN, CDR2 SYGVQD (reference sequence). Trimming removed 4 bases from V and 10 bases from J, with 10 bases in between. This CDR3 spans 11 amino acids. CDR3 nucleotide sequence: TGCGCCAGCAGTGTTTCCCGCGGAGCTTTCTTT. It yields the protein CASSVSRGAFF.

V is TRBV10-1 and J is TRBJ2-7; 9 bases agree with TRBD1. This CDR3 has 16 amino acids. CDR1 and CDR2 from the germline V gene are WNHNN and SYGVQD (reference sequence). The V segment lost 5 bases and the J segment 5 bases; nucleotides outside the gene matches: 13. CDR3 sequence reads: CASSPGQGLWGDEQYF. DNA of the CDR3: TGCGCCAGCAGTCCCGGACAGGGGTTGTGGGGAGACGAGCAGTACTTC.

The J gene is TRBJ2-7, the V gene TRBV7-9; 7 nucleotides agree with TRBD2. The V gene's germline CDR1 is SEHNR and CDR2 FQNEAQ (reference sequence). The CDR3 totals 13 residues. Germline trimming cut 7 bases from V and 3 bases from J; bases unmatched to any gene: 6. As DNA, the CDR3 is TGTGCCAGCACCTACTGGGGGGGCTACGAGCAGTACTTC. This translates into CASTYWGGYEQYF.

The rearrangement uses TRBV6-5 and TRBJ2-1; 7 bases map to TRBD2. CDR1 and CDR2 (germline): MNHEY, SVGAGI. The CDR3 totals 15 residues. The V and J ends lost 5 bases and 3 bases, in that order; junction bases with no gene match: 7. The CDR3 spells CASSVLAVNYNEQFF. CDR3 DNA: TGTGCCAGCAGTGTTCTAGCGGTAAACTACAATGAGCAGTTCTTC.

The V and J genes are TRBV10-3 and TRBJ2-1; TRBD2 aligns across 13 bases. V trimming: 6 bases; J trimming: 0 bases; junction bases outside the gene matches: 11. Germline CDR1 ENHRY, CDR2 SYGVKD. This CDR3 region has 19 residues. The CDR3 protein is CAIRTGTSGIKDSYNEQFF. Written as DNA, the CDR3 is TGTGCCATCAGGACCGGGACTAGCGGGATAAAGGACTCCTACAATGAGCAGTTCTTC.

V and J are TRBV27 and TRBJ2-7; 7 bases agree with TRBD1. Germline V gives CDR1 MNHEY, CDR2 SMNVEV (reference sequence). Trimming took 10 bases from V and 7 from J; bases not matched to a gene: 16. The CDR3 is 14 amino acids. The CDR3 coding sequence is TGTGCCACTAAACCCAACAGGGGTGGGGTTGAGCAGTACTTC. Encoded protein: CATKPNRGGVEQYF.

This chain joins TRBV6-6 and TRBJ2-7; TRBD2 matches 11 bases. This CDR3 spans 16 amino acids. CDR1 and CDR2 (germline): MNHNY, SVGAGI (reference sequence). V trimming: 7 bases; J trimming: 5 bases; junction bases outside the gene matches: 13. The CDR3: CASMSTSGRIGDEQYF. The DNA of the CDR3 is TGTGCCAGCATGTCTACTAGCGGGAGAATAGGAGACGAGCAGTACTTC.

This clone was observed a few times. V usage is TRBV27 and J usage is TRBJ2-1, with 7 bases matching TRBD2. Germline CDR1 and CDR2: MNHEY and SMNVEV (reference sequence). The CDR3 loop spans 15 amino acids. J was trimmed by 0 bases and V by 5 bases; bases with no gene match: 4. The DNA of the CDR3 is TGTGCCAGCAGTACTACTAGCGTCTCCTACAATGAGCAGTTCTTC. It specifies CASSTTSVSYNEQFF.

This clone was seen more than once but under ten times. The chain has TRBV6-1 and TRBJ2-7, with D perhaps TRBD2 (6 bases). Deletions cut 4 bases from V and 3 bases from J, with 13 bases between. This CDR3 contains 14 residues. From germline, CDR1 is MNHNS and CDR2 SASEGT. CDR3 residues: CASSGPGLLYEQYF. CDR3 nucleotides: TGTGCCAGCAGTGGCCCGGGACTTCTCTACGAGCAGTACTTC.

This clone was detected only once. The V call is TRBV30, the J call TRBJ2-1; the match to TRBD2 covers 10 bases. Germline CDR1 reads GTSNPN; CDR2 reads SVGIG (reference sequence). There are 15 residues in the CDR3. With 0 bases clipped from V and 3 bases from J, the junction kept 2 bases outside the gene matches. In DNA form, the CDR3 reads TGTGCCTGGAGTGTAGGGACTAGCGACTACAATGAGCAGTTCTTC. Its protein is CAWSVGTSDYNEQFF.

CDR3 residues: CATGDRNTGELFF. The CDR3 DNA sequence: TGTGCCACCGGGGACAGGAACACCGGGGAGCTGTTTTTT. The chain is built from TRBV19 and TRBJ2-2; 7 bases fit TRBD1. Germline values: CDR1 LNHDA, CDR2 SQIVND (reference sequence). The CDR3 covers 13 residues. After removal of 10 bases from V and 1 base from J, the junction contained 3 bases not matched to a gene. Looking up the rest from reference TRBV19 and TRBJ2-2 gives the full variable domain: DGGITQSPKYLFRKEGQNVTLSCEQNLNHDAMYWYRQDPGQGLRLIYYSQIVNDFQKGDIAEGYSVSREKKESFPLTVTSAQKNPTAFYLCATGDRNTGELFFGEGSRLTVL.

Only a few counts were recorded for this clone. This sequence joins TRBV5-6 and TRBJ2-7; TRBD1 agrees at 7 bases. V was pared by 4 bases and J by 7 bases, with 14 bases of the junction left unmatched. The CDR3 length is 15 residues. Germline assignment: CDR1 SGHDT and CDR2 YYEEEE. For the CDR3, the DNA is TGTGCCAGCAGCCGCCGGGACAGCTCTCCCGGGGAGCAGTACTTC. Its protein is CASSRRDSSPGEQYF.

The V call is TRBV28, the J call TRBJ2-7; TRBD1 matches 8 bases. This CDR3 spans 14 amino acids. In germline, CDR1 is MDHEN, CDR2 SYDVKM. Trimming took 10 bases from V and 2 from J; bases not matched to a gene: 10. CDR3 loop: CAILRTGKPYEQYF. Written as DNA, the CDR3 is TGTGCCATCCTGCGGACAGGGAAACCCTACGAGCAGTACTTC.

The rearrangement links TRBV4-1 to TRBJ2-7; 11 nucleotides line up with TRBD1. Germline V gives CDR1 MGHRA, CDR2 YSYEKL. The CDR3 loop spans 15 amino acids. The trim removed 5 bases at V and 4 bases at J, leaving 7 bases unmatched. The CDR3 DNA sequence: TGCGCCAGCAGCACAACCGGGACAGGGGGATACGAGCAGTACTTC. Translating gives CASSTTGTGGYEQYF.

There are a few counts of this clone. The J gene is TRBJ1-1, the V gene TRBV6-5, with D unclear. Germline CDR1 MNHEY, CDR2 SVGAGI. The CDR3 runs 12 residues. Between the trimmed V and J ends, which lost 6 bases and 7 bases, there was a span of 12 bases. The CDR3 bases are TGTGCCAGCAGCTACGCCGGAGTTGAAGCTTTCTTT. As protein: CASSYAGVEAFF.

The chain uses TRBV7-9 and TRBJ1-1; no clear D gene. V lost 3 bases, J lost 4 bases, and 3 bases lay in between. CDR3 size: 11 residues. CDR1 SEHNR and CDR2 FQNEAQ come from the germline V gene (reference sequence). The CDR3 reads CASSFVTEAFF. In DNA, the CDR3 is TGTGCCAGCAGCTTCGTCACTGAAGCTTTCTTT.

This chain uses TRBV7-2 with TRBJ2-1; D is possibly TRBD2 (5 bases). The CDR3 length is 15 residues. The germline CDR1 and CDR2 sequences are SGHTA and FQGNSA. Trimming removed 3 bases at V and 0 bases at J, with 9 bases between. CDR3 sequence: CASSFSGLSYNEQFF. CDR3 DNA sequence: TGTGCCAGCAGCTTCAGTGGACTCTCCTACAATGAGCAGTTCTTC.

V and J are TRBV19 and TRBJ1-4; TRBD1 might be the D (6 bases). Germline loops: CDR1 LNHDA, CDR2 SQIVND (reference sequence). The CDR3 length is 14 residues. Trimming removed 6 bases at V and 5 bases at J, with 13 bases between. The CDR3: CASRTARGNEKLFF. CDR3 nucleotides: TGTGCCAGTAGGACCGCGAGGGGGAATGAAAAACTGTTTTTT. The full variable domain, in which reference TRBV19 and TRBJ1-4 provide the parts outside the CDR3, is DGGITQSPKYLFRKEGQNVTLSCEQNLNHDAMYWYRQDPGQGLRLIYYSQIVNDFQKGDIAEGYSVSREKKESFPLTVTSAQKNPTAFYLCASRTARGNEKLFFGSGTQLSVL.

The chain links TRBV5-1 to TRBJ2-2, with a weak D call TRBD2 (6 bases). Trimming left V 0 bases short and J 3 bases short, with 9 bases between. Germline CDR1 is SGHRS and CDR2 is YFSETQ. The CDR3 sequence is 15 residues long. The CDR3 region has the DNA TGCGCCAGCAGCTTGGGGAGGGTTGACACCGGGGAGCTGTTTTTT. It codes for CASSLGRVDTGELFF.

The gene calls are TRBV18 and TRBJ1-1; D unresolved. Germline CDR1 is KGHSH and CDR2 is LQKENI. V lost 2 bases, J lost 5 bases, and 18 bases lay in between. This CDR3 is 16 amino acids long. The CDR3 protein is CASSPFGKGEVTEAFF. For the CDR3, the DNA is TGTGCCAGCTCACCATTTGGCAAGGGAGAAGTAACTGAAGCTTTCTTT.

The chain uses TRBV7-2 and TRBJ1-1, with D unresolved. Trimming left V 5 bases short and J 1 base short, with 8 bases between. The CDR3 is made up of 13 amino acids. Germline lookup yields CDR1 SGHTA and CDR2 FQGNSA. DNA for the CDR3: TGTGCCAGCAGCATACAACCGAACACTGAAGCTTTCTTT. It encodes CASSIQPNTEAFF. The whole variable domain, remainder taken from reference TRBV7-2 and TRBJ1-1, is GAGVSQSPSNKVTEKGKDVELRCDPISGHTALYWYRQSLGQGLEFLIYFQGNSAPDKSGLPSDRFSAERTGGSVSTLTIQRTQQEDSAVYLCASSIQPNTEAFFGQGTRLTVV.

The genes are TRBV30 and TRBJ1-2, with D maybe TRBD1 (5 bases). CDR1 is GTSNPN, CDR2 SVGIG, per germline (reference sequence). This CDR3 has 13 amino acids. V was clipped by 0 bases and J by 10 bases, with 15 bases between them. Here the CDR3 reads CAWSVSRTLYYTF. CDR3 bases: TGTGCCTGGAGTGTAAGCAGGACACTCTACTACACCTTC.

The rearrangement uses TRBV5-1 and TRBJ2-1; possible D gene TRBD2, 6 bases. Trimming pared 0 bases from V and 0 bases from J, leaving 10 bases between. The germline V gene encodes CDR1 SGHRS and CDR2 YFSETQ. This CDR3 spans 16 amino acids. In DNA, the CDR3 is TGCGCCAGCAGCTTGGGAGACGGGAGCTCCTACAATGAGCAGTTCTTC. It codes for CASSLGDGSSYNEQFF.

The chain links TRBV6-5 to TRBJ1-2; D is uncertain. V lost 0 bases, J lost 5 bases, and 16 bases lay in between. The length of the CDR3 is 16 residues. Looked up from germline, CDR1 is MNHEY and CDR2 is SVGAGI. The CDR3 coding sequence is TGTGCCAGCAGTTACTCGAATGCCCGGGCGGGATATGGCTACACCTTC. Protein: CASSYSNARAGYGYTF.

V gene TRBV6-5 combines with J gene TRBJ2-5; D gene ambiguous. The germline V gene encodes CDR1 MNHEY and CDR2 SVGAGI. Trimming took 4 bases from V and 3 from J, leaving 15 bases between them. The CDR3 extends over 15 amino acids. In nucleotides, the CDR3 is TGTGCCAGCAGTTCTCTCGACTGGGTCAAAGAGACCCAGTACTTC. Amino acids: CASSSLDWVKETQYF.

The V call is TRBV6-6, the J call TRBJ2-2; D not certain. Trimming removed 6 bases from V and 4 bases from J, with 9 bases in between. The CDR3 totals 13 residues. Germline V gene sequence: CDR1 MNHNY, CDR2 SVGAGI (reference sequence). CDR3 residues: CASSRIATGELFF. Here the CDR3 DNA reads TGTGCCAGCAGCCGCATAGCCACCGGGGAGCTGTTTTTT.

The V gene is TRBV19, the J gene TRBJ2-3; D gene uncertain. The CDR3 has 16 residues. The V and J ends lost 4 bases and 0 bases respectively, with 14 bases between them. Germline lookup yields CDR1 LNHDA and CDR2 SQIVND (reference sequence). The CDR3 DNA reads as TGTGCCAGTAGTACCGGTGTCGAAACTAGCACAGATACGCAGTATTTT. This gives the protein CASSTGVETSTDTQYF.

A remark on this clone: A read error may produce the germline difference seen at one junction end. The chain is built from TRBV7-7 and TRBJ2-5; D remains unclear. Germline V CDR1 and CDR2: SSHAT, FNYEAQ (reference sequence). The CDR3 totals 14 residues. CDR3 DNA sequence: TGTGCTAGCAGCTTAGGCGGAACACAAGAGACCCAGTACTTC. Translating gives CASSLGGTQETQYF.

The chain links TRBV19 to TRBJ2-7; 8 bases match TRBD2. This CDR3 spans 14 amino acids. The J segment lost 5 bases and the V segment lost 5 bases, leaving 8 bases of the junction unmatched. Germline lookup yields CDR1 LNHDA and CDR2 SQIVND (reference sequence). CDR3 loop: CASSPRGGRNEQYF. The CDR3 DNA is TGTGCCAGTAGTCCAAGAGGCGGGAGGAACGAGCAGTACTTC.

In DNA form, the CDR3 reads TGTGCCAGCAGCGCCCGGGATGGCTACACCTTC. This encodes CASSARDGYTF. This chain uses TRBV9 with TRBJ1-2; D is unclear. CDR3 size: 11 residues. CDR1 and CDR2 from the germline V gene are SGDLS and YYNGEE. Trimming cost V 3 bases and J 6 bases, with 6 bases left between them.